The 17 T cell receptor beta chains below were found in one sample sequenced in a study of blood T cell repertoires in COVID-19. Sequencing was performed with immunoSEQ multiplex PCR; in TCRdb, only in-frame clones are kept and a portion is missing. The sample has about 480,000 clones; approximately 90% are singletons. Sequences were obtained from peripheral blood. The receptors were gathered from a woman in her forties or fifties with COVID-19, enrolled during active disease.

On this clone: The sample contains more than one DNA sequence encoding this CDR3. The chain links TRBV12-3 or TRBV12-4 to TRBJ1-4; tentative D call: TRBD1 (5 bases). Trimming took off 3 bases at V and 5 bases at J, with 7 bases between the two ends. The CDR3 extends over 13 amino acids. The CDR3 region has the DNA TGTGCCAGCAGTTTGGGGCAGAATGAAAAACTGTTTTTT. Translation gives CASSLGQNEKLFF.

This sequence joins TRBV11-2 and TRBJ1-2; 7 bases fit TRBD1. V dropped 1 base and J dropped 4; count of bases not matched to a gene: 6. Germline V CDR1 and CDR2: SGHAT, FQNNGV. There are 15 residues in the CDR3. The CDR3 region is CASSLGTTGSYGYTF. The CDR3 DNA sequence: TGTGCCAGCAGCTTAGGAACGACAGGGAGCTATGGCTACACCTTC.

This clone was seen a handful of times. The chain couples TRBV2 to TRBJ1-5; D perhaps matches TRBD1 (5 bases). The CDR3 totals 14 residues. The V gene lost 8 bases and the J gene lost 6 bases, with 17 bases spanning the gap. The germline V gene has CDR1 SNHLY and CDR2 FYNNEI. This chain's CDR3 is CASLLGQGVQPQHF. CDR3 DNA sequence: TGTGCCAGCCTTCTCGGGCAGGGTGTTCAGCCCCAGCATTTT. Filled out from reference TRBV2 and TRBJ1-5, the complete variable domain reads EPEVTQTPSHQVTQMGQEVILRCVPISNHLYFYWYRQILGQKVEFLVSFYNNEISEKSEIFDDQFSVERPDGSNFTLKIRSTKLEDSAMYFCASLLGQGVQPQHFGDGTRLSIL.

The J gene is TRBJ2-1, the V gene TRBV20-1, with D maybe TRBD1 (6 bases). CDR1 and CDR2 (germline): DFQATT, SNEGSKA (reference sequence). This CDR3 spans 11 amino acids. Deletions cut 5 bases from V and 8 bases from J, with 10 bases between. The CDR3 loop reads CSADSGDEQFF. CDR3 DNA: TGCAGTGCTGACTCAGGGGATGAGCAGTTCTTC.

The chain links TRBV12-5 to TRBJ1-1, with a tentative D call TRBD1 (6 bases). This CDR3 has 14 amino acids. The germline V and J ends were trimmed by 2 bases and 8 bases, with 15 bases remaining between them. Germline V gene sequence: CDR1 LGHNT, CDR2 FRNRAP. The CDR3 DNA follows: TGTGCTAGTGGTTTGTACCGCATCCAGGGGGAAGCTTTCTTT. As protein: CASGLYRIQGEAFF.

The V and J genes are TRBV11-1 and TRBJ2-3; 9 bases agree with TRBD2. This CDR3 contains 15 residues. V shed 1 base, J shed 3 bases, and the junction held 2 bases outside the gene matches. The germline V gene has CDR1 SGHAT and CDR2 FQDESV (reference sequence). CDR3 DNA: TGTGCCAGCAGCTTAGTAGCGGGGGCGACAGATACGCAGTATTTT. Its translation is CASSLVAGATDTQYF.

The V call is TRBV9, the J call TRBJ2-7; perhaps TRBD1 as D (6 bases). V lost 0 bases and J 2 bases, leaving 6 bases between the germline ends. Germline CDR1 SGDLS, CDR2 YYNGEE. The CDR3 loop spans 13 amino acids. The CDR3 DNA reads TGTGCCAGCAGCGTAGGGACAGCCTACGAGCAGTACTTC. Protein: CASSVGTAYEQYF.

In this sample, this clone turned up once. The chain is built from TRBV5-4 and TRBJ2-2; 8 bases are shared with TRBD2. The CDR3 consists of 16 residues. Germline V gene lookup returns CDR1 SGHNT and CDR2 YYREEE (reference sequence). Trimming cost V 4 bases and J 6 bases; bases outside gene matches: 11. The CDR3 sequence is CASSREGGRFSGELFF. CDR3 DNA sequence: TGTGCCAGCAGCCGGGAGGGAGGGAGGTTCTCCGGGGAGCTGTTTTTT.

V and J are TRBV19 and TRBJ2-1, with 9 bases that match TRBD2. V was pared by 1 base and J by 8 bases, with 9 bases of the junction left unmatched. This CDR3 is built from 16 residues. The germline V gene has CDR1 LNHDA and CDR2 SQIVND (reference sequence). CDR3 region: CASSIGSGTSSDEQFF. DNA for the CDR3: TGTGCCAGTAGTATAGGTTCCGGGACTAGCTCGGATGAGCAGTTCTTC. Using reference TRBV19 and TRBJ2-1 for the parts outside the CDR3, the full variable domain is DGGITQSPKYLFRKEGQNVTLSCEQNLNHDAMYWYRQDPGQGLRLIYYSQIVNDFQKGDIAEGYSVSREKKESFPLTVTSAQKNPTAFYLCASSIGSGTSSDEQFFGPGTRLTVL.

This clone was detected a few times. The rearrangement links TRBV30 to TRBJ1-5; weak D call: TRBD1 (5 bases). V was trimmed by 3 bases and J by 2 bases, leaving 14 bases between them. CDR1 GTSNPN and CDR2 SVGIG come from the germline V gene (reference sequence). The CDR3 contains 15 residues. The CDR3 loop is CAWSARGGGNQPQHF. CDR3 DNA: TGTGCCTGGAGCGCGCGGGGAGGGGGCAATCAGCCCCAGCATTTT.

This clone was observed once. This rearrangement joins TRBV5-5 to TRBJ1-4, with D perhaps TRBD1 (5 bases). The CDR3 runs 15 residues. Germline V gives CDR1 SGHKS, CDR2 YYEKEE (reference sequence). The V end was cut by 0 bases, the J end by 4 bases, with 10 bases between. In DNA form, the CDR3 reads TGTGCCAGCAGCTTGGTTGCGGGGGATAATGAAAAACTGTTTTTT. Protein product: CASSLVAGDNEKLFF. The full variable domain, rest sourced from reference TRBV5-5 and TRBJ1-4, is DAGVTQSPTHLIKTRGQQVTLRCSPISGHKSVSWYQQVLGQGPQFIFQYYEKEERGRGNFPDRFSARQFPNYSSELNVNALLLGDSALYLCASSLVAGDNEKLFFGSGTQLSVL.

This clone was recorded a few times. The J gene is TRBJ1-5, the V gene TRBV19; D gene ambiguous. The CDR3 is 15 amino acids. V gave up 2 bases and J gave up 2 bases, with 10 bases separating them. Germline loops: CDR1 LNHDA, CDR2 SQIVND (reference sequence). The CDR3 DNA sequence: TGTGCCAGTAGTATACCACATTCAGGCAATCAGCCCCAGCATTTT. Translating it yields CASSIPHSGNQPQHF.

V and J are TRBV25-1 and TRBJ1-4; a possible D gene is TRBD1 (6 bases). Trimming removed 1 base from V and 7 bases from J, with 13 bases in between. The germline gives CDR1 MGHDK, CDR2 SYGVNS. The CDR3 spans 15 residues. The CDR3: CASSEWQGLGEKLFF. Here the CDR3 DNA reads TGTGCCAGCAGTGAATGGCAGGGGTTGGGTGAAAAACTGTTTTTT.

This clone occurred once. The chain joins TRBV30 to TRBJ2-1, with TRBD1 identical over 8 bases. Germline values: CDR1 GTSNPN, CDR2 SVGIG (reference sequence). The CDR3 consists of 11 residues. The J segment lost 9 bases and the V segment lost 5 bases, leaving 3 bases of the junction unmatched. The CDR3 DNA is TGTGCCTGGGGTACAGGGGGTGAGCAGTTCTTC. It yields the protein CAWGTGGEQFF.

This clone was detected only a few times. The chain carries TRBV6-5 and TRBJ2-7; perhaps TRBD2 as D (6 bases). CDR1 is MNHEY, CDR2 SVGAGI, per germline. CDR3 size: 15 residues. Trimming cost V 4 bases and J 2 bases, with 15 bases left between them. CDR3 sequence (DNA): TGTGCCAGCAGTTCTCCCGGGAGTTTGGCCTACGAGCAGTACTTC. Protein sequence: CASSSPGSLAYEQYF.

This clone was detected only once. The rearrangement links TRBV5-3 to TRBJ2-7; 7 bases align to TRBD1. TRBV5-3 belongs to the ORF category, with a function that is uncertain. With 4 bases clipped from V and 2 bases from J, the junction kept 9 bases outside the gene matches. This CDR3 is 15 amino acids long. The CDR3 DNA sequence: TGTGCCAGAAGCGGGTACGACAGGGAAGCCTACGAGCAGTACTTC. Translation gives CARSGYDREAYEQYF.

In DNA, the CDR3 is TGCAGTGCTAGTGATACAGGGAACTATGGCTACACCTTC. Protein product: CSASDTGNYGYTF. The rearrangement uses TRBV20-1 and TRBJ1-2; D possibly corresponds to TRBD1 (6 bases). CDR3 length: 13 amino acids. The germline V gene encodes CDR1 DFQATT and CDR2 SNEGSKA (reference sequence). V was trimmed by 3 bases and J by 2 bases, leaving 10 bases between them.